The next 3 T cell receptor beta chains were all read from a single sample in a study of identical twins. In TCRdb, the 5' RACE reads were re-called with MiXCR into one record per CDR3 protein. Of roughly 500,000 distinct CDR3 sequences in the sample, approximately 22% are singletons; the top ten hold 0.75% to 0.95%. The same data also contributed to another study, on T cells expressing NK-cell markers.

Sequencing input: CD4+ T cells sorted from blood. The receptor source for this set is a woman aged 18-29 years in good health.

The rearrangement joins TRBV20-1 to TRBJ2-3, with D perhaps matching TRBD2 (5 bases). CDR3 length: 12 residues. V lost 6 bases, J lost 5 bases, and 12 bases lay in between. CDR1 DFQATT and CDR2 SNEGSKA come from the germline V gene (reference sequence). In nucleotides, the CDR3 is TGCAGTGCCGCCCGGGGTGTAGATACGCAGTATTTT. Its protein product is CSAARGVDTQYF.

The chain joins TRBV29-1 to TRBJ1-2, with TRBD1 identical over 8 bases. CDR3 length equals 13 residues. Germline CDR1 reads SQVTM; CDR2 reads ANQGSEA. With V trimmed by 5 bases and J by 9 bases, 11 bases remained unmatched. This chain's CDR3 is CSVRAQGGRSYTF. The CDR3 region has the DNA TGCAGCGTTAGAGCACAGGGGGGCAGGAGCTACACCTTC.

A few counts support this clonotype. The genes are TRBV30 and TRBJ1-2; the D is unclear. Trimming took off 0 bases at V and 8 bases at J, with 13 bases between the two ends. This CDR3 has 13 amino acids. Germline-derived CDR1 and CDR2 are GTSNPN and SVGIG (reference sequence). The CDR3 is CAWSVKGSGGYTF. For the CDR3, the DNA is TGTGCCTGGAGTGTAAAAGGGTCTGGCGGCTACACCTTC.